This is a list of T cell receptor beta chains from one sample in a study of blood T cells in healthy people across ages. MiXCR was run by TCRdb on the 5' RACE reads, yielding one entry per CDR3 protein. The sample shows 700,000 to 950,000 distinct CDR3 sequences, 43% of them seen only once. Sequencing was performed on blood. Receptors were obtained from a woman in her sixties or seventies in good health. CDR3s include the opening cysteine and the closing phenylalanine or tryptophan. A D gene is named only where the DNA matches it firmly. Only some rows state a clone size, as once, few, many or a class for expanded clones.

CDR3: CASSFEPGGNTEAFF; DNA: TGTGCCAGCAGCTTCGAGCCAGGCGGGAACACTGAAGCTTTCTTT; D: .; J: TRBJ1-1; V: TRBV7-2; size: .
CDR3: CASSAGVNEQFF; DNA: TGTGCCAGCTCAGCTGGCGTGAATGAGCAGTTCTTC; D: .; J: TRBJ2-1; V: TRBV18; size: few
CDR3: CASSQEAGVLSYNEQFF; DNA: TGTGCCAGCAGCCAAGAAGCGGGAGTACTCTCCTACAATGAGCAGTTCTTC; D: TRBD2; J: TRBJ2-1; V: TRBV3-1; size: many
CDR3: CASSLGAGETYEQYF; DNA: TGCGCCAGCAGCTTGGGCGCGGGGGAGACCTACGAGCAGTACTTC; D: TRBD2; J: TRBJ2-7; V: TRBV5-1; size: many
CDR3: CASSLTSSSYEQYF; DNA: TGTGCCAGCAGCTTAACCTCCTCCTCCTACGAGCAGTACTTC; D: .; J: TRBJ2-7; V: TRBV7-2; size: few
CDR3: CASSLQGQAPLHF; DNA: TGTGCCAGCAGTTTACAGGGTCAGGCACCCCTCCACTTT; D: .; J: TRBJ1-6; V: TRBV7-3; size: once
CDR3: CASSRGQGGETQYF; DNA: TGCGCCAGCAGCCGAGGACAGGGAGGAGAGACCCAGTACTTC; D: TRBD1; J: TRBJ2-5; V: TRBV10-1; size: few
CDR3: CSAAGGSSGANVLTF; DNA: TGCAGTGCGGCAGGGGGCTCCTCTGGGGCCAACGTCCTGACTTTC; D: TRBD1; J: TRBJ2-6; V: TRBV20-1; size: .
CDR3: CASSLSRSYGYTF; DNA: TGTGCCAGCAGCTTATCCCGCAGCTATGGCTACACCTTC; D: .; J: TRBJ1-2; V: TRBV7-8; size: few
CDR3: CASSFDGETQYF; DNA: TGTGCCAGCAGCTTTGACGGGGAGACCCAGTACTTC; D: .; J: TRBJ2-5; V: TRBV7-9; size: .